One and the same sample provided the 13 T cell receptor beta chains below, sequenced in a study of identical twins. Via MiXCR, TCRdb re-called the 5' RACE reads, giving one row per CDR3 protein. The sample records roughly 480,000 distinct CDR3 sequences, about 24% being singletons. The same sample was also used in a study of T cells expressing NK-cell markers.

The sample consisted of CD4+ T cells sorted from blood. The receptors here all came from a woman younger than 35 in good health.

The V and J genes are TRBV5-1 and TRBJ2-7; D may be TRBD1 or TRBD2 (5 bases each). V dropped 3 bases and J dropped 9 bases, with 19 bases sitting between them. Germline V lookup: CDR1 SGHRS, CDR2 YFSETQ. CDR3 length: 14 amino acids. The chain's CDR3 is CASSSGRDDAVQYF. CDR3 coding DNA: TGCGCCAGCAGCTCGGGCAGGGACGATGCGGTGCAGTACTTC.

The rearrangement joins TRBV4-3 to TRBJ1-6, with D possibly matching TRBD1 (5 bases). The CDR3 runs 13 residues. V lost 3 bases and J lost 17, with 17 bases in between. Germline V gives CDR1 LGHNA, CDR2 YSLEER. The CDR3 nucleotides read TGCGCCAGCAGCCAGAAGAATCCCGGGGGAATCCACTTT. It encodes CASSQKNPGGIHF.

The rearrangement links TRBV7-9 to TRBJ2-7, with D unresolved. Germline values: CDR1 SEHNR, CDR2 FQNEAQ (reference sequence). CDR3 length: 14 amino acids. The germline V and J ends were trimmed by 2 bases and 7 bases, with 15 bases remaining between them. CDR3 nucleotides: TGTGCCAGCAGCTTATCCCCCGGGTCCGAGGAGCAGTACTTC. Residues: CASSLSPGSEEQYF.

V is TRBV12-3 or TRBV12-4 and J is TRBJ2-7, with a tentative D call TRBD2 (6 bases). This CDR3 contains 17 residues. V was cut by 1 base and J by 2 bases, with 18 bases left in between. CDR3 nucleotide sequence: TGTGCCAGCAGTTTAGTATCTGGGACTTCTGGGGCCTACGAGCAGTACTTC. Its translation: CASSLVSGTSGAYEQYF.

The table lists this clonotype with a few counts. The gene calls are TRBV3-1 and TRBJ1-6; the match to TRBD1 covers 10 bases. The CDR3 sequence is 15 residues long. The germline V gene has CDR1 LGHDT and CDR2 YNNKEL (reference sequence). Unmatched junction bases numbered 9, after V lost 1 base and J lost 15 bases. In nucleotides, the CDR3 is TGTGCCAGCAGCCAAGGGGTCCCGGGACAGGGGCTCCTCCACTTT. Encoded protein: CASSQGVPGQGLLHF. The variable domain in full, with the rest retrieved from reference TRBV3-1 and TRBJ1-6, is DTAVSQTPKYLVTQMGNDKSIKCEQNLGHDTMYWYKQDSKKFLKIMFSYNNKELIINETVPNRFSPKSPDKAHLNLHINSLELGDSAVYFCASSQGVPGQGLLHFGNGTRLTVT.

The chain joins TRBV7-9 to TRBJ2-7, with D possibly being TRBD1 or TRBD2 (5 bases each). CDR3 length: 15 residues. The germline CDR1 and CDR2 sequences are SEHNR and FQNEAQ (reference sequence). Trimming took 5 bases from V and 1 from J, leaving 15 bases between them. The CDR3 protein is CASSLGRRTSYEQYF. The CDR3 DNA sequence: TGTGCCAGCAGCCTGGGACGGAGGACTTCCTACGAGCAGTACTTC.

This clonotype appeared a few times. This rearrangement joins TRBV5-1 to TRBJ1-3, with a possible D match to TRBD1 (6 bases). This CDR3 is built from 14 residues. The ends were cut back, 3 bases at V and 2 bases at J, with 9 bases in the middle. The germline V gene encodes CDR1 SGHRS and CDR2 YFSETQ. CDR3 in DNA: TGCGCCAGCAGCTCACAGGGTACTGGAAACACCATATATTTT. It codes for CASSSQGTGNTIYF.

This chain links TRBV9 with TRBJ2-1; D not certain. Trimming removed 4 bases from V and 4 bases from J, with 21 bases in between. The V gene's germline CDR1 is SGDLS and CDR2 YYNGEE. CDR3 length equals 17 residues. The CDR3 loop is CASSPTVGRRVYNEQFF. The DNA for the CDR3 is TGTGCCAGCAGCCCCACGGTCGGTCGACGGGTTTACAATGAGCAGTTCTTC. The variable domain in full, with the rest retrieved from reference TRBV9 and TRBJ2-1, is DSGVTQTPKHLITATGQRVTLRCSPRSGDLSVYWYQQSLDQGLQFLIQYYNGEERAKGNILERFSAQQFPDLHSELNLSSLELGDSALYFCASSPTVGRRVYNEQFFGPGTRLTVL.

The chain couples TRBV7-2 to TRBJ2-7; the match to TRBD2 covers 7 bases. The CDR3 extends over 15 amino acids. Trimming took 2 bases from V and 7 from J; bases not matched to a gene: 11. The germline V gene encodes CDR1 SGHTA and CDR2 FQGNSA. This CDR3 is CASSLMLAGESEQYF. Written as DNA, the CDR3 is TGTGCCAGCAGCTTAATGTTAGCGGGTGAGAGTGAGCAGTACTTC.

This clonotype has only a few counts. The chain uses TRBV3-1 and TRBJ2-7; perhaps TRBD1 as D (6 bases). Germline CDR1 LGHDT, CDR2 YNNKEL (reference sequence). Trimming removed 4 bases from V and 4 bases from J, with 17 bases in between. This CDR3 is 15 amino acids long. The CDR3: CASSPRSGERYEQYF. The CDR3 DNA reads TGTGCCAGCAGCCCTCGGTCAGGGGAACGTTACGAGCAGTACTTC.

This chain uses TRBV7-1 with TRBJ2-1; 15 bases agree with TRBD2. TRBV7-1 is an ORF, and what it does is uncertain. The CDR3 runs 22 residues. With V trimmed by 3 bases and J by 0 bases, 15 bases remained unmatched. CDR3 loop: CASSSRTRTSGGGPSSYNEQFF. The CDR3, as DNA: TGTGCCAGCAGCTCCCGAACAAGGACTAGCGGGGGGGGACCGAGCTCCTACAATGAGCAGTTCTTC.

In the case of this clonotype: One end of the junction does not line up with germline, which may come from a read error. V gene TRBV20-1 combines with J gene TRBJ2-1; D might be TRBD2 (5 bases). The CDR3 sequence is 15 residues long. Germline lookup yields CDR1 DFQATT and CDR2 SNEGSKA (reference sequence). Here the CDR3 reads CSARQWELSHNEQFF. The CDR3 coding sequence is TGCAGTGCCCGGCAGTGGGAGCTCTCCCACAATGAGCAGTTCTTC.

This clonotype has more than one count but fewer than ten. The CDR3 loop reads CSAKSREKLFF. For the CDR3, the DNA is TGCAGTGCTAAGTCGCGCGAAAAACTGTTTTTT. This chain uses TRBV20-1 with TRBJ1-4, with no clear D. The germline CDR1 and CDR2 sequences are DFQATT and SNEGSKA (reference sequence). The CDR3 is 11 amino acids. Trimming pared 4 bases from V and 8 bases from J, leaving 8 bases between.